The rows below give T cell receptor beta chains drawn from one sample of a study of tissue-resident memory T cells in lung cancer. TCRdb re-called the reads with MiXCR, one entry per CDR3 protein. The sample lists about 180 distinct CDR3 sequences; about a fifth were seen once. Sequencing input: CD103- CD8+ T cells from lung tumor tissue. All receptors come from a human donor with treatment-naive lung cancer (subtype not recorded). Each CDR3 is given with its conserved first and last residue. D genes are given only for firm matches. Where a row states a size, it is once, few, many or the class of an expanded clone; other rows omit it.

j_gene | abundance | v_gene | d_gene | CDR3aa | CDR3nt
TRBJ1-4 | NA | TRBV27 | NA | CASSPVTVRNEKLFF | TGTGCCAGCAGCCCGGTAACGGTCCGTAATGAAAAACTGTTTTTT
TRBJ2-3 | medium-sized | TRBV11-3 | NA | CASSDSQFTDTQYF | TGTGCCAGCAGTGACAGCCAATTCACAGATACGCAGTATTTT
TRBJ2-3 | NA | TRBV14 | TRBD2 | CASSQGWTSGATQYF | TGTGCCAGCAGCCAAGGATGGACTAGCGGGGCGACGCAGTATTTT
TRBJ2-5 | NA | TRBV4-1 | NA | CASSSPGGETQYF | TGCGCCAGCAGCTCTCCGGGTGGGGAGACCCAGTACTTC
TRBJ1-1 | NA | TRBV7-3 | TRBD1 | CASSLTGGTGGTEAFF | TGTGCCAGCAGCTTAACGGGAGGGACAGGGGGCACTGAAGCTTTCTTT
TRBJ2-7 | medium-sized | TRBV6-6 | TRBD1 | CASRRQGDYEQYF | TGTGCCAGCAGGAGACAGGGAGACTACGAGCAGTACTTC
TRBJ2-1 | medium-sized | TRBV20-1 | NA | CSAEADGVGWVYEQFF | TGCAGTGCAGAGGCCGACGGGGTCGGATGGGTTTATGAGCAGTTCTTC
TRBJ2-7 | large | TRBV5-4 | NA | CASSLGGGSYEQYF | TGTGCCAGCAGCTTGGGGGGCGGCTCCTACGAGCAGTACTTC
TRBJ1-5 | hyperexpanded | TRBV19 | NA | CASSIDNTGRNQPQHF | TGTGCCAGTAGTATAGATAATACAGGGCGCAATCAGCCCCAGCATTTT
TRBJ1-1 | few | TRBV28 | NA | CASSLQRVGTEAFF | TGTGCCAGCAGTCTCCAGAGGGTGGGCACTGAAGCTTTCTTT